Presented here are 2 T cell receptor beta chains from one specimen sequenced in a study of post-analysis software for immune sequencing data. Study-wide results and caveats: Five TRBV segments (TRBV5-6, TRBV5-1 and TRBV20-1 among them) occurred more frequently in patients than in controls.

cDNA libraries for TCR beta contained unique molecular identifiers. TCRdb analysed the PCR reads with MiXCR anew, one entry per CDR3 protein. The sample comprises 820,000 or so distinct CDR3 sequences, roughly half of which are singletons, and approximately 4.3% rests with the top ten. Which antigens these TCRs recognize remains unknown. Sample: blood. These receptors came from a girl under 18 with multiple sclerosis.

The chain joins TRBV5-1 to TRBJ2-1; D is unresolved. CDR3 length: 14 residues. Germline CDR1 and CDR2: SGHRS and YFSETQ. Trimming shortened V by 4 bases and J by 5 bases, and 13 bases separated the two germline ends. The CDR3 is CASSLSTWNNEQFF. DNA of the CDR3: TGCGCCAGCAGCCTTTCGACTTGGAACAATGAGCAGTTCTTC.

The genes are TRBV12-3 or TRBV12-4 and TRBJ1-3; 10 nucleotides match TRBD1. Trimming at V came to 6 bases and at J to 2 bases, leaving 16 bases not matched to a gene. This CDR3 spans 19 amino acids. The CDR3 nucleotides read TGTGCCAGCAGCGAAACCCGGGACAGGGGTCGGTTGGCTGGAAACACCATATATTTT. Protein sequence: CASSETRDRGRLAGNTIYF.